These 30 T cell receptor beta chains originate from one sample sequenced in a study of identical twins. TCRdb re-called the 5' RACE reads through MiXCR, storing one row per CDR3 protein. The repertoire has just over 500,000 distinct CDR3 sequences, 22% of them found once; the top ten carry 0.91%. The same sample was also used in a study of T cells expressing NK-cell markers.

Sequenced: CD4+ T cells sorted from blood. These receptors were obtained from a woman aged 18-30 years in good health.

This clonotype was observed many times. The V gene is TRBV4-3, the J gene TRBJ2-3; TRBD2 agrees at 11 bases. Germline loops: CDR1 LGHNA, CDR2 YSLEER. This CDR3 has 15 residues. The trim removed 2 bases at V and 3 bases at J, leaving 1 base unmatched. The CDR3 spells CASSQLAGGTDTQYF. Here the CDR3 DNA reads TGCGCCAGCAGCCAACTAGCGGGAGGAACAGATACGCAGTATTTT.

This clonotype was seen ten or more times. The chain has TRBV12-3 or TRBV12-4 and TRBJ2-1; a weak D match, TRBD2 (6 bases). CDR3 length equals 12 residues. V gave up 7 bases and J gave up 8 bases, with 12 bases separating them. CDR3 sequence: CASNPGEDEQFF. The CDR3 nucleotides are TGTGCCAGCAACCCGGGGGAGGATGAGCAGTTCTTC.

This clonotype turned up a few times. The chain joins TRBV23-1 to TRBJ1-3, with D tentatively TRBD1 (5 bases). TRBV23-1 is labeled an ORF, and its function is uncertain. V dropped 4 bases and J dropped 0 bases, with 10 bases sitting between them. This CDR3 comprises 15 residues. In DNA, the CDR3 is TGCGCCAGCAGTCCTGGACATCCCTCTGGAAACACCATATATTTT. It specifies CASSPGHPSGNTIYF.

V and J are TRBV10-2 and TRBJ1-1; D gene ambiguous. Germline loops: CDR1 WSHSY, CDR2 SAAADI. V was pared by 6 bases and J by 2 bases, with 19 bases between. The length of the CDR3 is 16 residues. CDR3 nucleotides: TGCGCCAGCAGCCAAGAAAGGCGGGCTGGAAACACTGAAGCTTTCTTT. Residues: CASSQERRAGNTEAFF.

The chain recombines TRBV15 with TRBJ2-5, with 10 positions matching TRBD1. This CDR3 has 13 amino acids. CDR1 LNHNV and CDR2 YYDKDF come from the germline V gene (reference sequence). V lost 5 bases to trimming and J lost 4 bases; unmatched junction nucleotides: 1. CDR3 in amino acids: CATSWTGGETQYF. The CDR3, as DNA: TGTGCCACCAGCTGGACAGGGGGAGAGACCCAGTACTTC. The whole variable domain, filled in from reference TRBV15 and TRBJ2-5, reads DAMVIQNPRYQVTQFGKPVTLSCSQTLNHNVMYWYQQKSSQAPKLLFHYYDKDFNNEADTPDNFQSRRPNTSFCFLDIRSPGLGDTAMYLCATSWTGGETQYFGPGTRLLVL.

The V and J genes are TRBV14 and TRBJ2-5; 7 positions match TRBD1. The ends lost 2 bases at V and 2 bases at J; junction bases unmatched: 5. The germline V gene encodes CDR1 SGHDN and CDR2 FVKESK. The CDR3 is made up of 15 amino acids. For the CDR3, the DNA is TGTGCCAGCAGCCAACACAGGGGATCACAAGAGACCCAGTACTTC. Translated, it gives CASSQHRGSQETQYF.

This clonotype was counted at least ten times. V and J are TRBV20-1 and TRBJ2-3; no clear D. Per the germline V gene, CDR1 is DFQATT and CDR2 is SNEGSKA (reference sequence). The V end lost 0 bases, the J end lost 1 base, and 2 bases lay between the germline ends. CDR3 length equals 12 residues. CDR3 amino acids: CSAREGTDTQYF. CDR3 DNA: TGCAGTGCTAGAGAGGGCACAGATACGCAGTATTTT.

Worth noting for this clonotype: A read error may explain this, as a much larger clone is one base away. The CDR3 region is CAISEKRDEHFF. CDR3 in DNA: TGTGCCATCAGTGAAAAGCGCGATGAGCATTTCTTC. The chain carries TRBV10-3 and TRBJ2-1; D gene unclear. Germline V gene sequence: CDR1 ENHRY, CDR2 SYGVKD. This CDR3 comprises 12 residues.

The chain is built from TRBV6-1 and TRBJ2-7, with D uncertain. Germline CDR1 MNHNS, CDR2 SASEGT. Trimming removed 5 bases from V and 3 bases from J, with 17 bases in between. The CDR3 sequence is 15 residues long. The chain's CDR3 is CASSPPQADLYEQYF. The CDR3 coding sequence is TGTGCCAGCAGTCCCCCGCAGGCGGATCTCTACGAGCAGTACTTC.

This clonotype has a handful of counts. The genes are TRBV2 and TRBJ2-2; D ambiguous. Trimming took 2 bases from V and 3 from J, leaving 7 bases between them. From germline, CDR1 is SNHLY and CDR2 FYNNEI. This CDR3 spans 14 amino acids. The CDR3 bases are TGTGCCAGCAGTGAAATGGGGTACACCGGGGAGCTGTTTTTT. Amino acid sequence: CASSEMGYTGELFF.

This clonotype was seen more than once but under ten times. This chain uses TRBV9 with TRBJ2-5; perhaps TRBD1 as D (6 bases). V dropped 0 bases and J dropped 5 bases, with 11 bases sitting between them. This CDR3 contains 14 residues. Germline CDR1 SGDLS, CDR2 YYNGEE. The CDR3 sequence: CASSVAGTLETQYF. For the CDR3, the DNA is TGTGCCAGCAGCGTAGCCGGGACATTGGAGACCCAGTACTTC.

This clonotype was seen ten or more times. V and J are TRBV7-2 and TRBJ1-1; D gene unclear. Germline CDR1 is SGHTA and CDR2 is FQGNSA. With 2 bases removed from V and 1 base from J, the gap between germline ends came to 8 bases. The CDR3 is 14 amino acids. This CDR3 reads CASSLFPKNTEAFF. DNA for the CDR3: TGTGCCAGCAGCTTATTCCCCAAGAACACTGAAGCTTTCTTT.

The chain couples TRBV20-1 to TRBJ1-2, with D hard to call. Trimming took 4 bases from V and 8 from J, leaving 14 bases between them. Germline V gene sequence: CDR1 DFQATT, CDR2 SNEGSKA (reference sequence). This CDR3 is built from 12 residues. CDR3 DNA sequence: TGCAGTGCTACAAGGGTAGTCGGGGGCTACACCTTC. Translating gives CSATRVVGGYTF.

The chain couples TRBV9 to TRBJ2-7; 10 bases are a match to TRBD1. Germline CDR1 SGDLS, CDR2 YYNGEE. With V trimmed by 0 bases and J by 7 bases, 4 bases remained unmatched. The CDR3 extends over 14 amino acids. The DNA of the CDR3 is TGTGCCAGCAGCGTAGGACAGGGGGCCTCAGAGCAGTACTTC. Residues: CASSVGQGASEQYF.

This chain connects TRBV7-2 to TRBJ1-4; no clear D. This CDR3 is built from 11 residues. Germline CDR1 SGHTA, CDR2 FQGNSA. Trimming stripped 6 bases from V and 4 bases from J, with 3 bases between. CDR3 protein: CASSINEKLFF. For the CDR3, the DNA is TGTGCCAGCAGTATTAATGAAAAACTGTTTTTT.

In this sample, this clonotype turned up many times. The rearrangement joins TRBV6-2 or TRBV6-3 to TRBJ2-7; D not resolved. V dropped 4 bases and J dropped 3 bases, with 4 bases sitting between them. Germline loops: CDR1 MNHEY, CDR2 SVGEGT. The CDR3 is made up of 11 amino acids. CDR3 in DNA: TGTGCCAGCAGTTTTCGCTACGAGCAGTACTTC. Translated: CASSFRYEQYF.

This clonotype was seen many times. The CDR3 here is CASSAQRGDGYTF. CDR3 bases: TGCGCCAGCAGCGCCCAGAGAGGGGACGGCTACACCTTC. V gene TRBV10-1 combines with J gene TRBJ1-2; a weak D match, TRBD1 (5 bases). There are 13 residues in the CDR3. V dropped 6 bases and J dropped 8 bases, with 16 bases sitting between them. Germline V gene data show CDR1 as WNHNN and CDR2 as SYGVQD (reference sequence).

The chain couples TRBV12-3 or TRBV12-4 to TRBJ2-5; D remains ambiguous. Trimming cost V 7 bases and J 5 bases, with 14 bases left between them. This CDR3 has 13 residues. CDR3 DNA: TGTGCCAGCACTCCAAATACGCGTGAGACCCAGTACTTC. The encoded protein is CASTPNTRETQYF.

The table lists this clonotype with a few counts. V gene TRBV18 combines with J gene TRBJ2-3; 11 nucleotides line up with TRBD2. Germline trimming cut 6 bases from V and 4 bases from J; bases unmatched to any gene: 3. CDR3 length: 14 residues. Germline V gene data show CDR1 as KGHSH and CDR2 as LQKENI. CDR3 residues: CASSGLADADTQYF. Written as DNA, the CDR3 is TGTGCCAGCTCGGGACTAGCGGACGCAGATACGCAGTATTTT.

This clonotype was recorded at least ten times. The V call is TRBV11-2, the J call TRBJ2-1, with D tentatively TRBD1 or TRBD2 (5 bases each). Between the trimmed V and J ends, which lost 1 base and 6 bases, there was a span of 10 bases. This CDR3 spans 14 amino acids. Germline CDR1 and CDR2: SGHAT and FQNNGV. CDR3 nucleotides: TGTGCCAGCAGCTTAGCGAGGGGTCCCAATGAGCAGTTCTTC. It yields the protein CASSLARGPNEQFF.

This clonotype has more than one count but fewer than ten. V and J are TRBV20-1 and TRBJ2-3, with no clear D. The CDR3 runs to 11 residues. Germline V gene lookup returns CDR1 DFQATT and CDR2 SNEGSKA (reference sequence). V lost 6 bases, J lost 9 bases, and 13 bases lay in between. CDR3: CSAEVMQTQYF. In DNA form, the CDR3 reads TGCAGTGCCGAGGTGATGCAGACGCAGTATTTT.

This clonotype was seen a handful of times. This sequence joins TRBV20-1 and TRBJ2-5; 7 bases map to TRBD1. The CDR3 sequence is 13 residues long. Germline loops: CDR1 DFQATT, CDR2 SNEGSKA (reference sequence). After removal of 6 bases from V and 2 bases from J, the junction contained 6 bases not matched to a gene. The CDR3 region has the DNA TGCAGTGCCCCTAACAGGGGACAAGAGACCCAGTACTTC. Its translation is CSAPNRGQETQYF.

This clonotype was counted only a few times. The genes are TRBV18 and TRBJ1-4; D call uncertain. Germline lookup yields CDR1 KGHSH and CDR2 LQKENI. V lost 4 bases to trimming and J lost 0 bases, with 18 bases between them. CDR3 size: 18 residues. The DNA of the CDR3 is TGTGCCAGCTCACGACGGGCAGCCGTCGGTGCAACTAATGAAAAACTGTTTTTT. It encodes CASSRRAAVGATNEKLFF.

This rearrangement joins TRBV7-2 to TRBJ1-3; D is unclear. The CDR3 length is 13 residues. The germline V gene encodes CDR1 SGHTA and CDR2 FQGNSA. Trimming stripped 5 bases from V and 3 bases from J, with 8 bases between. In DNA, the CDR3 is TGTGCCAGCAGCCCCTACTTTGGAAACACCATATATTTT. Translated: CASSPYFGNTIYF.

In this sample, this clonotype turned up many times. The rearrangement uses TRBV20-1 and TRBJ2-1; D gene uncertain. Trimming took off 0 bases at V and 8 bases at J, with 8 bases between the two ends. This CDR3 comprises 12 residues. Germline CDR1 reads DFQATT; CDR2 reads SNEGSKA (reference sequence). The CDR3 region is CSARELGYEQFF. CDR3 DNA: TGCAGTGCTAGAGAGTTAGGGTATGAGCAGTTCTTC.

A few counts support this clonotype. The chain joins TRBV10-3 to TRBJ2-7; TRBD2 agrees at 13 bases. V was clipped by 3 bases and J by 1 base; unmatched bases: 6. The CDR3 consists of 17 residues. Germline V CDR1 and CDR2: ENHRY, SYGVKD. The CDR3: CAISDTATSGGSYEQYF. The CDR3 region has the DNA TGTGCCATCAGTGACACCGCGACTAGCGGGGGGTCCTACGAGCAGTACTTC.

The J gene is TRBJ1-6, the V gene TRBV11-1, with D tentatively TRBD1 (5 bases). The CDR3 sequence is 19 residues long. The V gene lost 3 bases and the J gene lost 6 bases, with 24 bases spanning the gap. The germline V gene encodes CDR1 SGHAT and CDR2 FQDESV (reference sequence). The CDR3 sequence: CASSFRRGVSGAGNSPLHF. CDR3 nucleotide sequence: TGTGCCAGCAGCTTTCGGCGCGGGGTGAGCGGGGCGGGTAATTCACCCCTCCACTTT.

This clonotype came up a few times. The V and J genes are TRBV6-5 and TRBJ2-2; D possibly corresponds to TRBD2 (6 bases). The germline CDR1 and CDR2 sequences are MNHEY and SVGAGI. Trimming cost V 4 bases and J 1 base, with 16 bases left between them. The CDR3 has 17 amino acids. The CDR3 DNA is TGTGCCAGCAGTTTGGTTAGCGGATTACTGAACACCGGGGAGCTGTTTTTT. This encodes CASSLVSGLLNTGELFF.

The chain couples TRBV20-1 to TRBJ2-1; D is possibly TRBD2 (6 bases). Germline CDR1 reads DFQATT; CDR2 reads SNEGSKA (reference sequence). There are 16 residues in the CDR3. V gave up 5 bases and J gave up 8 bases, with 25 bases separating them. The CDR3 region has the DNA TGCAGTGCTGACGCCCTAGCGCCCGTTTCAAGGGATGAGCAGTTCTTC. Residues: CSADALAPVSRDEQFF.

The J gene is TRBJ2-7, the V gene TRBV12-3 or TRBV12-4; 9 bases map to TRBD1. This CDR3 is 14 amino acids long. J gave up 3 bases and V 3 bases, and 3 bases lay outside the gene matches. The CDR3: CASSLWDRDYEQYF. DNA for the CDR3: TGTGCCAGCAGTTTGTGGGACAGGGACTACGAGCAGTACTTC.